This entry features one TCR beta chain sequence. This sample is drawn from a study of OX40 agonist ivuxolimab in advanced cancers. Germline V gene sequence: CDR1 SGDLS, CDR2 YYNGEE. V lost 3 bases and J lost 6, with 9 bases in between. This CDR3 comprises 12 residues. Profiling relied on immunoSEQ multiplex PCR, and the TCRdb table lists in-frame clones only, not all of them. The table lists roughly 64,000 clones, roughly 80% of them singletons. This TCR derives from an adult with an advanced solid tumor such as melanoma, head and neck, liver or kidney cancer. The gene calls are TRBV9 and TRBJ1-2; D unclear. Specimen: CD4+ or CD8+ T cells sorted from blood, collected in a trial of the OX40 agonist ivuxolimab. CDR3 in DNA: TGTGCCAGCAGCGGACTAACGGATGGCTACACCTTC. Protein product: CASSGLTDGYTF.